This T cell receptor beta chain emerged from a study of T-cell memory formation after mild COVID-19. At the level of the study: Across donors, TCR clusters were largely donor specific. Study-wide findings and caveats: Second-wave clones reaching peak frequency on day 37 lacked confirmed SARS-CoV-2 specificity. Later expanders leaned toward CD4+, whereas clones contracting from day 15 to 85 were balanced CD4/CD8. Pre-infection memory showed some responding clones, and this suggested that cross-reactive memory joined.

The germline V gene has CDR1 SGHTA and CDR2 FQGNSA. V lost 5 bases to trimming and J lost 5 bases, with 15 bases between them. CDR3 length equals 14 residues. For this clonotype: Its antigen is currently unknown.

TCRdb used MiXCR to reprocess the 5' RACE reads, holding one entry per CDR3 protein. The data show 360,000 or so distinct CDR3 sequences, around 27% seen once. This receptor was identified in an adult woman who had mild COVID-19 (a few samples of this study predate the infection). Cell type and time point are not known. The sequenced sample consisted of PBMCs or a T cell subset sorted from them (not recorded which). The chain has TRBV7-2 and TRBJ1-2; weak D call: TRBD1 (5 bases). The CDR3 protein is CASSEGRGRYGYTF. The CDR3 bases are TGTGCCAGCAGCGAAGGTCGGGGACGTTATGGCTACACCTTC.